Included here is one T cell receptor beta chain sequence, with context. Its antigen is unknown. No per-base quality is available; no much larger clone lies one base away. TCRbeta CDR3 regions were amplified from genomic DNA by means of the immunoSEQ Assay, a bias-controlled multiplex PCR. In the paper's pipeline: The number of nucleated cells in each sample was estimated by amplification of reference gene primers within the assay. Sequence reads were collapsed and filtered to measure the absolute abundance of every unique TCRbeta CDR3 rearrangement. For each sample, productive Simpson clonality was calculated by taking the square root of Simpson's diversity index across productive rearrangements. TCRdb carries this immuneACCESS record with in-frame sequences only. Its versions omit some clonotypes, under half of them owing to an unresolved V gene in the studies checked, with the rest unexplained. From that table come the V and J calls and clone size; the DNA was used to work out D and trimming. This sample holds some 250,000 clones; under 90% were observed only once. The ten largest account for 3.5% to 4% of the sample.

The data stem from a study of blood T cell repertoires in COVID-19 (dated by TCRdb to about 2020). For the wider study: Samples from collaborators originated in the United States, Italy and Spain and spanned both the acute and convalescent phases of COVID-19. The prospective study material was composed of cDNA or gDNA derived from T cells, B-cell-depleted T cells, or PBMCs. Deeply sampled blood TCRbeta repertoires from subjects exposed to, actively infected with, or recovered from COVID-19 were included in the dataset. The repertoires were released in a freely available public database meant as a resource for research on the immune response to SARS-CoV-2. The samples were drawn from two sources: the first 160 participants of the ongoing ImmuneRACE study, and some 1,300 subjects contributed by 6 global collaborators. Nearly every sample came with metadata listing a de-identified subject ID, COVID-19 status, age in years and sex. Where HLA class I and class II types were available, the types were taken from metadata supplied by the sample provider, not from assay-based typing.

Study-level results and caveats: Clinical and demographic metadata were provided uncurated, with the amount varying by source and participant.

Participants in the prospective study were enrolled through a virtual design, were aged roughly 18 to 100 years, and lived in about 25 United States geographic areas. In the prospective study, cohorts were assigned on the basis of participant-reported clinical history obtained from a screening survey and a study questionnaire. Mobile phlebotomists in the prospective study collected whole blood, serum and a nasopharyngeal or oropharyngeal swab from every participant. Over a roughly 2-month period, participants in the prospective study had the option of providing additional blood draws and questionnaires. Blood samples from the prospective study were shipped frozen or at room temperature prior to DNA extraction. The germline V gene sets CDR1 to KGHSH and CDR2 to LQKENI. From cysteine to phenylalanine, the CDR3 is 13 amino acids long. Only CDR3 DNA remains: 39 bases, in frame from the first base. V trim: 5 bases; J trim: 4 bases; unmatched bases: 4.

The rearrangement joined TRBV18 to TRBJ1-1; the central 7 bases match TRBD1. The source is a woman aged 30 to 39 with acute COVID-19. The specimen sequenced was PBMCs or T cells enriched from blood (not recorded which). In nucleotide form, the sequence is TGTGCCAGCTCAGACAGGGCGAGCACTGAAGCTTTCTTT. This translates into CASSDRASTEAFF.